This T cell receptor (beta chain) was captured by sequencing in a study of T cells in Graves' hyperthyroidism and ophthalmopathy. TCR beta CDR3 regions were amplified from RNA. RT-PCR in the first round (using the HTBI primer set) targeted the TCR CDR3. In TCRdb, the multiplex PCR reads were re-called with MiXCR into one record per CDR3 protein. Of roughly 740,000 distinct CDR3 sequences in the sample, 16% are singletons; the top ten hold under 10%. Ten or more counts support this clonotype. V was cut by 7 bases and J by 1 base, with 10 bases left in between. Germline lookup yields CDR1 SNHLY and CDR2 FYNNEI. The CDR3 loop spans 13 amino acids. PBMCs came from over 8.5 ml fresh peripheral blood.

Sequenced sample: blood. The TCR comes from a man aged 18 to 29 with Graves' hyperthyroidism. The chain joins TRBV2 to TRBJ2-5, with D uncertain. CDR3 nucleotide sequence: TGTGCCAGCATCCTTAGAATCCAAGAGACCCAGTACTTC. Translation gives CASILRIQETQYF.